This T cell receptor beta chain was recorded in a study of T cell responses to AZD1222 COVID-19 vaccine. Study as a whole: Researchers grouped second doses given at about 4 or about 12 weeks into one pool.

Assay: immunoSEQ multiplex PCR; the TCRdb copy retains only in-frame clones and omits some. This table has roughly 130,000 clones, 85% to 90% appearing once. Whole-study findings and limits: Elevations in Spike-specific TCR breadth and depth followed administration of two AZD1222 doses. Clonal diversity was possibly underestimated, and white British individuals and females predominated among donors.

As for this clone: The antigen remains unidentified.

V was pared by 6 bases and J by 1 base, with 10 bases between. Germline-derived CDR1 and CDR2 are MNHEY and SVGAGI. There are 13 residues in the CDR3. The sequence derives from an adult in good health. This chain uses TRBV6-5 with TRBJ2-7; D may be TRBD1 (6 bases). The sequencing used peripheral blood, collected on day 0 of AZD1222 vaccination. The CDR3: CASSYGQSYEQYF. The CDR3 nucleotides read TGTGCCAGCAGCTACGGACAGTCCTACGAGCAGTACTTC.